These T cell receptor beta chains were read from a single sample in a study of post-analysis software for immune sequencing data. MiXCR was run by TCRdb on the PCR reads, yielding one entry per CDR3 protein. This table has about 200,000 distinct CDR3 sequences, around 30% appearing once. The source material was blood. The receptors shown here come from a girl aged 2-17 years with multiple sclerosis. Each CDR3 is given with its conserved first and last residue. A D gene is named only where the DNA matches it firmly. Where a row states a size, it is once, few, many or the class of an expanded clone; other rows omit it.

length,D,V,size,J,CDR3,DNA
15,TRBD1,TRBV7-3,many,TRBJ1-1,CASSVTGGSSTEAFF,TGTGCCAGCAGCGTAACAGGGGGAAGTTCGACTGAAGCTTTCTTT
13,TRBD1,TRBV5-1,NA,TRBJ1-2,CASSPTGGEGYTF,TGCGCCAGCAGCCCAACAGGGGGTGAGGGCTACACCTTC
15,TRBD1,TRBV4-1,NA,TRBJ2-7,CASSQEGTGGYEQYF,TGCGCCAGCAGCCAAGAGGGGACAGGGGGCTACGAGCAGTACTTC
16,NA,TRBV6-5,many,TRBJ2-3,CASSPAYGGSTDTQYF,TGTGCCAGCAGTCCAGCCTATGGCGGGAGCACAGATACGCAGTATTTT
13,NA,TRBV7-3,NA,TRBJ2-2,CASSSSNTGELFF,TGTGCCAGCAGCAGCAGTAACACCGGGGAGCTGTTTTTT
17,NA,TRBV12-3/TRBV12-4,NA,TRBJ1-1,CASSPGGWGRFNTEAFF,TGTGCCAGCAGTCCTGGAGGGTGGGGACGGTTTAACACTGAAGCTTTCTTT
18,NA,TRBV28,NA,TRBJ2-1,CASSSVWASDLSYNEQFF,TGTGCCAGCAGTTCGGTATGGGCTAGCGACCTCTCCTACAATGAGCAGTTCTTC
13,NA,TRBV7-7,NA,TRBJ2-7,CASSPGISYEQYF,TGTGCTAGCAGCCCCGGGATATCCTACGAGCAGTACTTC
14,TRBD2,TRBV6-2/TRBV6-3,NA,TRBJ2-1,CASRQLAATYEQFF,TGTGCCAGCAGGCAACTAGCGGCAACCTACGAGCAGTTCTTC
12,NA,TRBV28,NA,TRBJ1-5,CATEGGNQPQHF,TGTGCCACCGAGGGGGGCAATCAGCCCCAGCATTTT
15,TRBD2,TRBV7-6,NA,TRBJ2-5,CASSTLSGSEETQYF,TGTGCCAGCAGCACCCTTAGCGGGAGCGAGGAGACCCAGTACTTC
15,NA,TRBV7-3,NA,TRBJ2-1,CASEPSPSSYNEQFF,TGTGCCTCCGAACCCTCCCCGAGCTCCTACAATGAGCAGTTCTTC
13,NA,TRBV12-3/TRBV12-4,NA,TRBJ1-2,CASSIGGNYGYTF,TGTGCCAGCAGTATCGGGGGAAACTATGGCTACACCTTC
17,NA,TRBV27,NA,TRBJ1-5,CASSLWGTGQGNQPQHF,TGTGCCAGCAGTTTATGGGGGACTGGCCAGGGCAATCAGCCCCAGCATTTT
14,NA,TRBV6-6,many,TRBJ1-2,CASSPVKLQRGYTF,TGTGCCAGCAGCCCAGTCAAACTCCAGAGGGGCTACACCTTC
13,NA,TRBV2,many,TRBJ2-6,CASSVRGANVLTF,TGTGCCAGCAGTGTCCGTGGGGCCAACGTCCTGACTTTC
14,TRBD2,TRBV28,NA,TRBJ2-1,CASTFAGVTETQFF,TGTGCCAGCACATTCGCGGGAGTGACGGAGACCCAGTTCTTC
16,NA,TRBV5-1,NA,TRBJ2-4,CASSLYRLTDDNIQYF,TGCGCCAGCAGCTTGTACAGGCTGACTGATGACAACATTCAGTACTTC
15,TRBD2,TRBV7-9,NA,TRBJ2-3,CASSPRRAGTDTQYF,TGTGCCAGCAGCCCCAGGCGAGCGGGGACAGATACGCAGTATTTT
12,NA,TRBV20-1,many,TRBJ1-1,CGSGFGDTEAFF,TGCGGCTCCGGGTTTGGAGACACTGAAGCTTTCTTT
13,NA,TRBV10-3,many,TRBJ1-2,CAISESVLYGYTF,TGTGCCATCAGTGAGTCAGTTTTATATGGCTACACCTTC
14,NA,TRBV7-2,few,TRBJ1-1,CASSPGEEDTEAFF,TGTGCCAGCAGCCCAGGGGAGGAAGACACTGAAGCTTTCTTT
16,TRBD1,TRBV29-1,many,TRBJ1-2,CSVRRTGIKANYGYTF,TGCAGCGTCCGACGGACAGGGATAAAAGCTAACTATGGCTACACCTTC
13,TRBD2,TRBV20-1,NA,TRBJ2-1,CSASLAGAGEQFF,TGCAGTGCCTCACTAGCGGGAGCTGGTGAGCAGTTCTTC
15,NA,TRBV7-9,NA,TRBJ2-2,CASSTLTRNTGELFF,TGTGCCAGCAGCACCCTTACCAGAAACACCGGGGAGCTGTTTTTT
12,NA,TRBV2,few,TRBJ2-1,CASRARVDEQFF,TGTGCCAGCAGGGCGAGGGTCGATGAGCAGTTCTTC
13,TRBD1,TRBV20-1,many,TRBJ2-3,CSAITGGIDTQYF,TGCAGTGCAATTACAGGGGGCATAGATACGCAGTATTTT
16,TRBD2,TRBV7-2,many,TRBJ2-7,CASSSLAGGPPYEQYF,TGTGCCAGCAGCTCCTTAGCGGGAGGGCCCCCCTACGAGCAGTACTTC
12,NA,TRBV28,many,TRBJ2-7,CASSLSRGEQYF,TGTGCCAGCAGTCTGAGCCGGGGCGAGCAGTACTTC
15,NA,TRBV6-5,NA,TRBJ1-1,CASSYSLTLNTEAFF,TGTGCCAGCAGTTACTCCCTGACCTTGAACACTGAAGCTTTCTTT
12,NA,TRBV12-3/TRBV12-4,many,TRBJ2-7,CASSSDWYEQYF,TGTGCCAGCAGTTCCGACTGGTACGAGCAGTACTTC
17,TRBD2,TRBV12-3/TRBV12-4,many,TRBJ2-7,CASSSPSGRTLSYEQYF,TGTGCCAGCAGTTCCCCTAGCGGGAGGACCCTCTCCTACGAGCAGTACTTC
16,NA,TRBV4-1,many,TRBJ2-5,CASSQGTVSYRETQYF,TGCGCCAGCAGCCAAGGGACTGTTTCTTACCGGGAGACCCAGTACTTC
14,NA,TRBV3-1,NA,TRBJ2-1,CASKRQGSYNEQFF,TGTGCCAGCAAGCGGCAGGGATCCTACAATGAGCAGTTCTTC
12,TRBD1,TRBV6-2/TRBV6-3,NA,TRBJ1-1,CASRTGGHEAFF,TGTGCCAGCAGGACAGGGGGCCATGAAGCTTTCTTT
16,TRBD2,TRBV5-1,many,TRBJ2-7,CASSHQTSGGLYEQYF,TGCGCCAGCAGCCATCAGACTAGCGGGGGCCTCTACGAGCAGTACTTC
16,TRBD1,TRBV5-1,NA,TRBJ1-1,CASSDRDRGRGTEAFF,TGCGCCAGCAGCGACCGGGACAGGGGGCGTGGCACTGAAGCTTTCTTT
14,NA,TRBV3-1,NA,TRBJ2-1,CASSQVGSNNEQFF,TGTGCCAGCAGCCAAGTCGGCAGCAACAATGAGCAGTTCTTC
14,NA,TRBV5-1,few,TRBJ1-4,CASSPTPLEEKLFF,TGCGCCAGCAGCCCCACCCCCCTGGAAGAAAAACTGTTTTTT
14,TRBD2,TRBV20-1,many,TRBJ2-7,CSVLSGSTGYEQYF,TGCAGTGTTCTTAGCGGGAGCACAGGATACGAGCAGTACTTC
14,NA,TRBV20-1,many,TRBJ1-6,CSARDSQVDSPLHF,TGCAGTGCTAGAGATTCCCAGGTAGATTCACCCCTCCACTTT
16,TRBD2,TRBV29-1,many,TRBJ2-1,CSAQGLAGEFYNEQFF,TGCAGCGCCCAGGGACTAGCGGGAGAGTTCTACAATGAGCAGTTCTTC
13,NA,TRBV5-1,NA,TRBJ2-1,CASSLEKGVEQFF,TGCGCCAGCAGCTTGGAGAAAGGGGTCGAGCAGTTCTTC
16,NA,TRBV7-9,few,TRBJ2-1,CASSPQASPSDNEQFF,TGTGCCAGCAGCCCACAGGCTAGCCCTTCCGACAATGAGCAGTTCTTC
15,TRBD2,TRBV7-2,NA,TRBJ2-1,CASSLGTSDRNEQFF,TGTGCCAGCAGCTTGGGGACTAGCGACCGCAATGAGCAGTTCTTC
13,NA,TRBV30,NA,TRBJ2-7,CAWTPVGLYEQYF,TGTGCCTGGACCCCGGTGGGGCTCTACGAGCAGTACTTC
15,TRBD2,TRBV7-2,many,TRBJ2-7,CASSVVLAGRYEQYF,TGTGCCAGCAGCGTCGTACTAGCGGGGAGATACGAGCAGTACTTC
15,TRBD2,TRBV20-1,NA,TRBJ2-7,CSAPAGLGYYNEQYF,TGCAGTGCCCCCGCAGGACTAGGGTATTACAATGAGCAGTACTTC